The rows below give T cell receptor beta chains drawn from one sample of a study of T cells in Graves' hyperthyroidism and ophthalmopathy. TCRdb re-analysed the multiplex PCR reads in MiXCR, keeping a single row per CDR3 protein. This table has under 400,000 distinct CDR3 sequences, roughly 15% appearing once. The sample consisted of blood. These receptors all stem from a woman in her fifties or sixties with Graves' ophthalmopathy. Each CDR3 is given with its conserved first and last residue. The order of the fields is D gene, clone size, J gene, V gene, CDR3 protein, CDR3 DNA. The D gene is left open where the match is weak. Size values are once, few and many counts, or a class for expanded clones, and some rows have none.

- | - | TRBJ2-1 | TRBV7-8 | CASSLFVNEQFF | TGTGCCTCCAGCTTATTTGTCAATGAGCAGTTCTTC
- | many | TRBJ2-3 | TRBV27 | CASSFSQVGRWDTQYF | TGTGCCAGCAGTTTTAGTCAAGTAGGACGTTGGGATACGCAGTATTTT
- | many | TRBJ2-5 | TRBV15 | CATSTVIRGETQYF | TGTGCCACCAGCACAGTCATCCGGGGTGAGACCCAGTACTTC
- | many | TRBJ2-5 | TRBV20-1 | CSADQVGRETQYF | TGCAGTGCTGATCAGGTGGGGCGAGAGACCCAGTACTTC
- | few | TRBJ2-3 | TRBV29-1 | CSVGQVLYTDTQYF | TGCAGCGTTGGACAGGTCCTCTACACAGATACGCAGTATTTT
TRBD2 | - | TRBJ2-2 | TRBV10-3 | CAIGATSSGSSGELFF | TGTGCCATCGGTGCCACGTCTAGCGGGAGCTCCGGGGAGCTGTTTTTT
TRBD2 | few | TRBJ2-1 | TRBV6-1 | CASSAGLAGGREQFF | TGTGCCAGCAGTGCGGGACTAGCGGGAGGCCGTGAGCAGTTCTTC
TRBD1 | many | TRBJ1-1 | TRBV29-1 | CSVETGETEAFF | TGCAGCGTTGAAACAGGGGAGACTGAAGCTTTCTTT
TRBD2 | few | TRBJ2-1 | TRBV7-8 | CASSPPGLLYNEQFF | TGTGCCAGCAGCCCCCCGGGACTACTATACAATGAGCAGTTCTTC
TRBD1 | many | TRBJ2-7 | TRBV7-9 | CASSLGQGAFEQYF | TGTGCCAGCAGCTTAGGACAGGGGGCTTTCGAGCAGTACTTC
- | many | TRBJ2-1 | TRBV14 | CASSQGLRLENEQFF | TGTGCCAGCAGCCAAGGACTAAGGCTGGAAAATGAGCAGTTCTTC
- | - | TRBJ2-1 | TRBV6-5 | CASSYLTGTARETYNEQFF | TGTGCCAGCAGTTACCTGACAGGGACGGCGCGGGAGACGTACAATGAGCAGTTCTTC
- | few | TRBJ2-1 | TRBV29-1 | CSVELERGEQFF | TGCAGCGTTGAACTAGAGCGTGGTGAGCAGTTCTTC
TRBD2 | few | TRBJ2-1 | TRBV2 | CASGGGTSGINEQFF | TGTGCCAGCGGGGGTGGGACTAGCGGGATTAATGAGCAGTTCTTC
- | many | TRBJ2-3 | TRBV28 | CASSDSDTQYF | TGTGCCAGCAGTGACTCAGATACGCAGTATTTT
TRBD2 | many | TRBJ2-1 | TRBV20-1 | CSAQTSGRTHEQFF | TGCAGTGCTCAGACTAGCGGGAGGACCCATGAGCAGTTCTTC
TRBD2 | - | TRBJ2-7 | TRBV12-3/TRBV12-4 | CASSGLAGISYEQYF | TGTGCCAGCAGCGGACTAGCGGGGATCTCCTACGAGCAGTACTTC
TRBD1 | - | TRBJ2-5 | TRBV19 | CASNNRGYEETQYF | TGTGCCAGTAACAACAGGGGCTACGAGGAGACCCAGTACTTC
- | many | TRBJ2-7 | TRBV6-1 | CASSNHLPQGARSGSKYEQYF | TGTGCCAGCAGTAATCACTTACCACAGGGGGCGAGGAGCGGGAGTAAGTACGAGCAGTACTTC
- | many | TRBJ2-3 | TRBV5-1 | CASSPPGLAHADTQYF | TGCGCCAGCAGCCCCCCGGGCCTTGCGCATGCAGATACGCAGTATTTT
TRBD2 | many | TRBJ2-1 | TRBV5-1 | CASSHELAGNEQFF | TGCGCCAGCAGCCACGAACTAGCGGGAAATGAGCAGTTCTTC
TRBD2 | many | TRBJ2-5 | TRBV12-3/TRBV12-4 | CASSLAGEEETQYF | TGTGCCAGCAGTTTGGCGGGGGAGGAAGAGACCCAGTACTTC
TRBD1 | few | TRBJ2-3 | TRBV9 | CASSASSGTGGGDTQYF | TGTGCCAGCAGCGCATCATCCGGGACAGGGGGAGGAGATACGCAGTATTTT
TRBD2 | - | TRBJ2-5 | TRBV28 | CASRNRTSGRVKLETQYF | TGTGCCAGCAGAAACCGGACTAGCGGGCGGGTTAAGTTGGAGACCCAGTACTTC
- | few | TRBJ2-2 | TRBV28 | CASSSDLAPGAGFF | TGTGCCAGCAGTTCTGACCTAGCCCCCGGCGCCGGGTTTTTT
TRBD1 | - | TRBJ2-3 | TRBV28 | CASSLTGGEDTQYF | TGTGCCAGCAGTTTGACAGGGGGCGAGGATACGCAGTATTTT
- | many | TRBJ2-5 | TRBV20-1 | CSARDHTPRGNQETQYF | TGCAGTGCTAGAGATCATACCCCTCGGGGGAACCAAGAGACCCAGTACTTC
TRBD2 | many | TRBJ2-7 | TRBV2 | CASSEPSGPYEQYF | TGTGCCAGCAGTGAGCCTAGCGGCCCTTACGAGCAGTACTTC
TRBD1 | - | TRBJ2-7 | TRBV12-3/TRBV12-4 | CASRETGSPYEQYF | TGTGCCAGCAGGGAGACAGGGAGCCCCTACGAGCAGTACTTC
TRBD1 | - | TRBJ1-6 | TRBV20-1 | CSARGPGQGSSPLHF | TGCAGTGCTAGGGGTCCGGGACAGGGCAGTTCACCCCTCCACTTT
TRBD2 | few | TRBJ2-7 | TRBV20-1 | CSAAPPTSGVYEQYF | TGCAGTGCTGCCCCCCCGACTAGCGGAGTATACGAGCAGTACTTC
TRBD2 | - | TRBJ2-1 | TRBV20-1 | CSAKRLAGVGEQFF | TGCAGTGCCAAAAGACTAGCGGGAGTCGGTGAGCAGTTCTTC
- | many | TRBJ1-5 | TRBV30 | CAWSPQDHQPQHF | TGTGCCTGGAGCCCGCAGGATCATCAGCCCCAGCATTTT
- | few | TRBJ2-3 | TRBV6-2/TRBV6-3 | CASSYSPTGTDTQYF | TGTGCCAGCAGTTACTCTCCGACAGGCACAGATACGCAGTATTTT
- | - | TRBJ2-3 | TRBV24-1 | CATSDFRGNTDTQYF | TGTGCCACCAGTGATTTCAGAGGGAACACAGATACGCAGTATTTT
TRBD1 | - | TRBJ1-1 | TRBV28 | CASSLGQWKDTEAFF | TGTGCCAGCAGTTTGGGACAGTGGAAGGACACTGAAGCTTTCTTT
- | many | TRBJ2-7 | TRBV20-1 | CSASTSSIGGSYEQYF | TGCAGTGCTAGCACGTCCTCAATAGGGGGATCCTACGAGCAGTACTTC
TRBD1 | - | TRBJ1-2 | TRBV2 | CASSEHGGGGQGAFGYTF | TGTGCCAGCAGTGAGCACGGGGGGGGGGGACAGGGGGCATTCGGCTACACCTTC
- | - | TRBJ2-7 | TRBV7-9 | CASSRSNNYEQYF | TGTGCCAGCAGCCGTAGTAATAACTACGAGCAGTACTTC
- | - | TRBJ2-5 | TRBV5-6 | CASSSKTPGETQYF | TGTGCCAGCAGCTCCAAGACTCCGGGAGAGACCCAGTACTTC
TRBD1 | few | TRBJ2-3 | TRBV20-1 | CSARGWDRGGTDTQYF | TGCAGTGCTAGAGGTTGGGACAGGGGGGGGACAGATACGCAGTATTTT
- | many | TRBJ2-1 | TRBV12-5 | CASGLSTHNEQFF | TGTGCTAGTGGTTTGTCAACCCACAATGAGCAGTTCTTC
- | many | TRBJ2-7 | TRBV28 | CASKSTKPEGGRTSSYEQYF | TGTGCCAGCAAGAGCACTAAGCCTGAGGGGGGCAGGACCAGCAGTTACGAGCAGTACTTC
- | many | TRBJ1-5 | TRBV5-8 | CASSLAQGLNQPQHF | TGTGCCAGCAGCTTGGCGCAGGGGTTGAATCAGCCCCAGCATTTT
- | many | TRBJ2-3 | TRBV5-1 | CASSQPGRVDGQYF | TGCGCCAGCAGCCAGCCCGGAAGAGTCGATGGACAGTATTTT
- | - | TRBJ1-1 | TRBV19 | CASTLLAVGLNTEAFF | TGTGCCAGTACCCTTTTAGCGGTCGGTTTGAACACTGAAGCTTTCTTT
- | few | TRBJ1-1 | TRBV9 | CASIVVKGGRTRFVNTEAFF | TGTGCCAGCATCGTGGTCAAGGGAGGGCGGACTCGTTTTGTGAACACTGAAGCTTTCTTT
TRBD2 | many | TRBJ2-7 | TRBV20-1 | CSARTSGSSHEQYF | TGCAGTGCTAGGACTAGCGGGAGCTCCCACGAGCAGTACTTC
- | many | TRBJ1-1 | TRBV6-6 | CASSYRGNTEAFF | TGTGCCAGCAGTTACAGGGGGAACACTGAAGCTTTCTTT
TRBD2 | - | TRBJ2-1 | TRBV12-3/TRBV12-4 | CASSPRGVAGGYNEQFF | TGTGCCAGCAGCCCCAGGGGGGTAGCGGGAGGGTACAATGAGCAGTTCTTC
- | many | TRBJ2-1 | TRBV28 | CASSLRSGNEQFF | TGTGCCAGCAGTCTCCGATCCGGGAATGAGCAGTTCTTC
TRBD2 | few | TRBJ2-7 | TRBV28 | CATRVAGAYEQYF | TGTGCCACCAGAGTAGCGGGAGCTTACGAGCAGTACTTC
- | many | TRBJ2-1 | TRBV20-1 | CRCGGESSYNEQFF | TGCAGGTGTGGAGGGGAGAGCTCCTACAATGAGCAGTTCTTC
TRBD2 | many | TRBJ2-1 | TRBV9 | CASSGTSSNEQFF | TGTGCCAGCAGCGGGACTAGTTCTAATGAGCAGTTCTTC
- | - | TRBJ1-3 | TRBV11-2 | CASRQIGGGNTIYF | TGTGCCAGCAGGCAAATCGGGGGGGGGAACACCATATATTTT
- | many | TRBJ1-5 | TRBV5-1 | CASSPGAGDQPQHF | TGCGCCAGCAGCCCGGGGGCAGGGGATCAGCCCCAGCATTTT
- | many | TRBJ2-5 | TRBV19 | CASSIEESNQETQYF | TGTGCCAGTAGTATAGAAGAGAGTAACCAAGAGACCCAGTACTTC